This paragraph covers one TCR beta chain sequence. Antigen unknown. The data belong to a study of T cell responses to AZD1222 COVID-19 vaccine. The V end was cut by 7 bases, the J end by 7 bases, with 22 bases between. Germline V gene data show CDR1 as MNHEY and CDR2 as SMNVEV (reference sequence). The CDR3 has 15 amino acids. The protocol was immunoSEQ multiplex PCR, while the TCRdb copy is restricted to in-frame clones and leaves out a portion. The top ten clones hold approximately 3.5% of a sample with roughly 150,000 clones, about 92% of them seen once. The study, taken as a whole, reports: Two AZD1222 administrations were followed by greater Spike-specific TCR breadth and depth. In a largely white British group with more females than males, clonal diversity was possibly underestimated. Just five to seven AZD1222 recipients tested seropositive at baseline.

V and J are TRBV27 and TRBJ1-2, with D tentatively TRBD1 (6 bases). This receptor was obtained from an adult who received the AZD1222 COVID-19 vaccine. Source: peripheral blood, taken 28 days after the second AZD1222 dose. The CDR3 sequence is CASTTRGGTTRGYTF. The CDR3 bases are TGTGCCAGCACCACTCGGGGGGGCACCACCCGTGGCTACACCTTC.